Listed below are T cell receptor beta chains from one sample, sequenced in a study of cytomegalovirus exposure and HLA in healthy donors. Only in-frame clones appear in the TCRdb table, and some are missing; sequencing was by immunoSEQ multiplex PCR. The sample carries under 150,000 clones, about two thirds recorded once. Sequencing input: PBMCs. These receptors came from a woman aged 60 to 75 in good health and CMV-seropositive. Both conserved end residues are part of each CDR3. The D gene is left open where the match is weak. A row's size may be missing; if present it is once, few, many or a size class.

CDR3nt: TGTGCCAGCAGCTTACAGGGGGCGGGGGAGCAGTACTTC
CDR3aa: CASSLQGAGEQYF
abundance: few
j_gene: TRBJ2-7
v_gene: TRBV7-6
d_gene: TRBD1

CDR3nt: TGTGCCAGCTCACCCCCGTTACGGGGTGGACCAAACATTCAGTACTTC
CDR3aa: CASSPPLRGGPNIQYF
abundance: -
j_gene: TRBJ2-4
v_gene: TRBV18
d_gene: -

CDR3nt: TGTGCCAGCAGCGAGGACAGGCGGCCCTATGGCTACACCTTC
CDR3aa: CASSEDRRPYGYTF
abundance: -
j_gene: TRBJ1-2
v_gene: TRBV9
d_gene: TRBD1

CDR3nt: TGTGCCACCAGCAGAGATCTCGGACAAGCCCAAGAGACCCAGTACTTC
CDR3aa: CATSRDLGQAQETQYF
abundance: -
j_gene: TRBJ2-5
v_gene: TRBV15
d_gene: -

CDR3nt: TGTGCCAGCAGTTACCAGACAGGGACCCATTCACCCCTCCACTTT
CDR3aa: CASSYQTGTHSPLHF
abundance: -
j_gene: TRBJ1-6
v_gene: TRBV6-6
d_gene: TRBD1

CDR3nt: TGTGCCAGCAGCTTAGAATGGTCAGAGAACACTGAAGCTTTCTTT
CDR3aa: CASSLEWSENTEAFF
abundance: few
j_gene: TRBJ1-1
v_gene: TRBV7-9
d_gene: -

CDR3nt: TGTGCCATCAGTGACTTTCTAGGGGCGAACACTGAAGCTTTCTTT
CDR3aa: CAISDFLGANTEAFF
abundance: -
j_gene: TRBJ1-1
v_gene: TRBV10-3
d_gene: -

CDR3nt: TGTGCCAGCAGTTCAGGGGGGACGGAGACCCAGTACTTC
CDR3aa: CASSSGGTETQYF
abundance: -
j_gene: TRBJ2-5
v_gene: TRBV2
d_gene: -

CDR3nt: TGTGCCAGCACTCCTGTAGCGGGAAATCAGCCCCAGCATTTT
CDR3aa: CASTPVAGNQPQHF
abundance: -
j_gene: TRBJ1-5
v_gene: TRBV6-5
d_gene: -

CDR3nt: TGTGCCAGCAGCAACGCTCAGGGGGCACACTATGGCTACACCTTC
CDR3aa: CASSNAQGAHYGYTF
abundance: once
j_gene: TRBJ1-2
v_gene: TRBV21-1
d_gene: -

CDR3nt: TGTGCCAGCAGGGGACAGGACTATAATTCACCCCTCCACTTT
CDR3aa: CASRGQDYNSPLHF
abundance: once
j_gene: TRBJ1-6
v_gene: TRBV28
d_gene: TRBD1

CDR3nt: TGTGCCAGCAGTGAAGGGGACAGGGCTGGCTACACCTTC
CDR3aa: CASSEGDRAGYTF
abundance: -
j_gene: TRBJ1-2
v_gene: TRBV6-1
d_gene: TRBD1

CDR3nt: TGTGCCAGCAGCTTAAGACTGGACACGAACACTGAAGCTTTCTTT
CDR3aa: CASSLRLDTNTEAFF
abundance: -
j_gene: TRBJ1-1
v_gene: TRBV7-3
d_gene: -

CDR3nt: TGTGCCAGCAGCCCCTTGTCGGGGATGCACCGGGATGAGCAGTTCTTC
CDR3aa: CASSPLSGMHRDEQFF
abundance: -
j_gene: TRBJ2-1
v_gene: TRBV4-2
d_gene: -

CDR3nt: TGTGCCAGCAGCCCATTGACTAGCTGGCCCAGTAGGGAGACCCAGTACTTC
CDR3aa: CASSPLTSWPSRETQYF
abundance: -
j_gene: TRBJ2-5
v_gene: TRBV7-9
d_gene: TRBD2

CDR3nt: TGTGCCAGCAGCTTGGATGGGCAGCTGAACACCGGGGAGCTGTTTTTT
CDR3aa: CASSLDGQLNTGELFF
abundance: few
j_gene: TRBJ2-2
v_gene: TRBV11-3
d_gene: -

CDR3nt: TGTGCCAGCAGTGAAAATATAGCTGGAGTGGGAGATACGCAGTATTTT
CDR3aa: CASSENIAGVGDTQYF
abundance: few
j_gene: TRBJ2-3
v_gene: TRBV2
d_gene: -

CDR3nt: TGTGCCAGCAGCGTGTCGACAGGATCTCTCGAGCAGTACTTC
CDR3aa: CASSVSTGSLEQYF
abundance: -
j_gene: TRBJ2-7
v_gene: TRBV9
d_gene: -

CDR3nt: TGCGCCAGCAGCCAAGAGCCCGCAGGGGACCCTGACACTGAAGCTTTCTTT
CDR3aa: CASSQEPAGDPDTEAFF
abundance: -
j_gene: TRBJ1-1
v_gene: TRBV4-1
d_gene: -

CDR3nt: TGCGCCAGCAGCCAAGATACTCCCCAATGGGACAGCCGAAACTATGGCTACACCTTC
CDR3aa: CASSQDTPQWDSRNYGYTF
abundance: -
j_gene: TRBJ1-2
v_gene: TRBV4-1
d_gene: TRBD1

CDR3nt: TGTGCCAGCAGCGTAGGGGACAGGGCTTACTATGGCTACACCTTC
CDR3aa: CASSVGDRAYYGYTF
abundance: once
j_gene: TRBJ1-2
v_gene: TRBV9
d_gene: TRBD1

CDR3nt: TGCGCCAGCAGCTCTCCCGGGACAGACTACGAGCAGTACTTC
CDR3aa: CASSSPGTDYEQYF
abundance: -
j_gene: TRBJ2-7
v_gene: TRBV5-1
d_gene: TRBD1

CDR3nt: TGTGCCAGCAGCTTAGGATCAGGCGGGGACTATGGCTACACCTTC
CDR3aa: CASSLGSGGDYGYTF
abundance: -
j_gene: TRBJ1-2
v_gene: TRBV7-2
d_gene: -

CDR3nt: TGCGCCAGCAGCTCACAGGGGATGGATCAGCCCCAGCATTTT
CDR3aa: CASSSQGMDQPQHF
abundance: few
j_gene: TRBJ1-5
v_gene: TRBV5-1
d_gene: TRBD1

CDR3nt: TGTGCCAGCAGTCTCCAGGGGACTGAAGCTTTCTTT
CDR3aa: CASSLQGTEAFF
abundance: -
j_gene: TRBJ1-1
v_gene: TRBV6-5
d_gene: -

CDR3nt: TGTGCCAGCAGCTCCACCGGGACATCCTACGAGCAGTACTTC
CDR3aa: CASSSTGTSYEQYF
abundance: once
j_gene: TRBJ2-7
v_gene: TRBV11-3
d_gene: -

CDR3nt: TGTGCCAGCTCACCATCGAGGGCGCCGGCGGCCCAGTTCTTC
CDR3aa: CASSPSRAPAAQFF
abundance: -
j_gene: TRBJ2-1
v_gene: TRBV18
d_gene: -

CDR3nt: TGTGCCAGCAGCCAGCCCGGTTGGCAGGGGAACACTGAAGCTTTCTTT
CDR3aa: CASSQPGWQGNTEAFF
abundance: -
j_gene: TRBJ1-1
v_gene: TRBV5-4
d_gene: -

CDR3nt: TGTGCCAGCAGCTCCCCCCAAGGGAGTGAGCAGTACTTC
CDR3aa: CASSSPQGSEQYF
abundance: many
j_gene: TRBJ2-7
v_gene: TRBV7-9
d_gene: -

CDR3nt: TGCGCCAGCAGCTTGTGGGGGACAGACTCCTACAATGAGCAGTTCTTC
CDR3aa: CASSLWGTDSYNEQFF
abundance: -
j_gene: TRBJ2-1
v_gene: TRBV5-1
d_gene: TRBD1

CDR3nt: TGTGCCAGCTCAGCACCGGACAGGGTAGACTACGAGCAGTACTTC
CDR3aa: CASSAPDRVDYEQYF
abundance: -
j_gene: TRBJ2-7
v_gene: TRBV18
d_gene: TRBD1

CDR3nt: TGTGCCAGCAGTGGACCGCTACAGATCTCGACCGGGGAGCTGTTTTTT
CDR3aa: CASSGPLQISTGELFF
abundance: few
j_gene: TRBJ2-2
v_gene: TRBV2
d_gene: -

CDR3nt: TGCGCCAGCAGTGAGTCGAGTAAAGATACGCAGTATTTT
CDR3aa: CASSESSKDTQYF
abundance: few
j_gene: TRBJ2-3
v_gene: TRBV10-1
d_gene: -

CDR3nt: TGTGCCAGCAGCCGACAGGGGACGAACACCGGGGAGCTGTTTTTT
CDR3aa: CASSRQGTNTGELFF
abundance: -
j_gene: TRBJ2-2
v_gene: TRBV7-9
d_gene: TRBD1

CDR3nt: TGTGCCAGCAGCTTAGCGGGGGGGGGCACTGAAGCTTTCTTT
CDR3aa: CASSLAGGGTEAFF
abundance: -
j_gene: TRBJ1-1
v_gene: TRBV7-6
d_gene: -

CDR3nt: TGTGCCAGTAGTATAGTAGGGGGAAGCAATCAGCCCCAGCATTTT
CDR3aa: CASSIVGGSNQPQHF
abundance: -
j_gene: TRBJ1-5
v_gene: TRBV19
d_gene: -

CDR3nt: TGTGCCAGCAGTTACAGGGGGGGCAGCGACACCATATATTTT
CDR3aa: CASSYRGGSDTIYF
abundance: -
j_gene: TRBJ1-3
v_gene: TRBV6-6
d_gene: -

CDR3nt: TGTGCCAGCAGCCAAGGGGCAGGGAAGGCTGGAAACACCATATATTTT
CDR3aa: CASSQGAGKAGNTIYF
abundance: few
j_gene: TRBJ1-3
v_gene: TRBV5-4
d_gene: -

CDR3nt: TGTGCCAGCAGCTTATGGCCCCCCAGGGGCGGTAACTATGGCTACACCTTC
CDR3aa: CASSLWPPRGGNYGYTF
abundance: -
j_gene: TRBJ1-2
v_gene: TRBV7-9
d_gene: -

CDR3nt: TGTGCCAGCACCCGGGACTACTCGGATGAGCAGTTCTTC
CDR3aa: CASTRDYSDEQFF
abundance: -
j_gene: TRBJ2-1
v_gene: TRBV9
d_gene: TRBD2

CDR3nt: TGTGCCAGCAGTGAGAACCCGAACACTGAAGCTTTCTTT
CDR3aa: CASSENPNTEAFF
abundance: once
j_gene: TRBJ1-1
v_gene: TRBV6-5
d_gene: -

CDR3nt: TGTGCCAGCAGTTATCACAGGGATCGGCAGCCCCAGCATTTT
CDR3aa: CASSYHRDRQPQHF
abundance: -
j_gene: TRBJ1-5
v_gene: TRBV6-5
d_gene: -

CDR3nt: TGTGCCAGCAATTCTTGCAGGGTTTTCACTAATGAAAAACTGTTTTTT
CDR3aa: CASNSCRVFTNEKLFF
abundance: -
j_gene: TRBJ1-4
v_gene: TRBV7-9
d_gene: -

CDR3nt: TGCGCCAGCAGCCCTAACCTAGCGGGTTCCTACGAGCAGTACTTC
CDR3aa: CASSPNLAGSYEQYF
abundance: -
j_gene: TRBJ2-7
v_gene: TRBV4-1
d_gene: TRBD2

CDR3nt: TGTGCCAGCAGCTTATTTATAGGGGGGGATCCCAAAAACATTCAGTACTTC
CDR3aa: CASSLFIGGDPKNIQYF
abundance: -
j_gene: TRBJ2-4
v_gene: TRBV7-3
d_gene: -

CDR3nt: TGTGCCAGCAGTCCAGGGATGGCATTCAGCGGCTACACCTTC
CDR3aa: CASSPGMAFSGYTF
abundance: -
j_gene: TRBJ1-2
v_gene: TRBV6-6
d_gene: -

CDR3nt: TGTGCCAGCAGTTTGGGGGGGTATGAGCAGTTCTTC
CDR3aa: CASSLGGYEQFF
abundance: -
j_gene: TRBJ2-1
v_gene: TRBV27
d_gene: TRBD2

CDR3nt: TGCGCCAGCGCCGGGACAGCACAAGAGACCCAGTACTTC
CDR3aa: CASAGTAQETQYF
abundance: -
j_gene: TRBJ2-5
v_gene: TRBV10-1
d_gene: TRBD1

CDR3nt: TGTGCCAGCAGCGTGGACAGGAATTCACCCCTCCACTTT
CDR3aa: CASSVDRNSPLHF
abundance: -
j_gene: TRBJ1-6
v_gene: TRBV9
d_gene: TRBD1

CDR3nt: TGTGCCAGCAGCGCCAGACAGGGGACCTCCACCGGGGAGCTGTTTTTT
CDR3aa: CASSARQGTSTGELFF
abundance: -
j_gene: TRBJ2-2
v_gene: TRBV9
d_gene: TRBD1

CDR3nt: TGTGCCAGCAGCTTGGAGGACTTTGACTCCTACGAGCAGTACTTC
CDR3aa: CASSLEDFDSYEQYF
abundance: -
j_gene: TRBJ2-7
v_gene: TRBV5-4
d_gene: -

CDR3nt: TGTGCCAGCAGCTTACGGGGGGACAGGGGATTCTCCTACGAGCAGTACTTC
CDR3aa: CASSLRGDRGFSYEQYF
abundance: -
j_gene: TRBJ2-7
v_gene: TRBV7-8
d_gene: TRBD1

CDR3nt: TGTGCCAGCTCACCGAACCTCAGGGGCACTGAAGCTTTCTTT
CDR3aa: CASSPNLRGTEAFF
abundance: -
j_gene: TRBJ1-1
v_gene: TRBV18
d_gene: -

CDR3nt: TGCGCCAGCCCCTGCCGAGAAGAGACCCAGTACTTC
CDR3aa: CASPCREETQYF
abundance: -
j_gene: TRBJ2-5
v_gene: TRBV23-1
d_gene: -